One and the same sample provided the 14 T cell receptor beta chains below, sequenced in a study of blood T cell repertoires in COVID-19. Profiling relied on immunoSEQ multiplex PCR, and the TCRdb table lists in-frame clones only, not all of them. The profile shows about 300,000 clones, 86% of them singletons. The sequenced sample was PBMCs or T cells enriched from blood (not recorded which). These receptor sequences come from a young woman who had recovered from COVID-19.

The chain links TRBV2 to TRBJ1-5; no clear D gene. Trimming took off 6 bases at V and 4 bases at J, with 10 bases between the two ends. Germline V lookup: CDR1 SNHLY, CDR2 FYNNEI. CDR3 length equals 13 residues. This chain's CDR3 is CASSEQNNQPQHF. The CDR3 DNA reads TGTGCCAGCAGCGAACAGAATAATCAGCCCCAGCATTTT.

V is TRBV5-1 and J is TRBJ1-2, with TRBD1 as a possible D gene (5 bases). CDR1 and CDR2 (germline): SGHRS, YFSETQ. V shed 3 bases and J shed 4 bases, with 13 bases lying between them. CDR3 size: 14 residues. For the CDR3, the DNA is TGCGCCAGCAGCTCCTCCGGGGGGACCTATGGCTACACCTTC. It specifies CASSSSGGTYGYTF.

The chain links TRBV10-2 to TRBJ2-5, with a weak D call TRBD1 (6 bases). V gave up 3 bases and J gave up 5 bases, with 16 bases separating them. CDR3 length: 15 residues. Germline V gene data show CDR1 as WSHSY and CDR2 as SAAADI. DNA of the CDR3: TGCGCCAGCAGTGACCCAGGGGAAATTGGGGAGACCCAGTACTTC. Its translation is CASSDPGEIGETQYF.

This chain links TRBV14 with TRBJ2-7, with D possibly TRBD1 on 5 matching bases. The germline CDR1 and CDR2 sequences are SGHDN and FVKESK. The V gene lost 2 bases and the J gene lost 3 bases, with 11 bases spanning the gap. This CDR3 has 14 residues. The CDR3 region is CASSQSVDSYEQYF. For the CDR3, the DNA is TGTGCCAGCAGCCAATCGGTAGACAGCTACGAGCAGTACTTC.

The V and J genes are TRBV27 and TRBJ1-5, with TRBD1 identical over 9 bases. V shed 5 bases and J 4 bases; nucleotides not matched to a gene: 6. Germline V CDR1 and CDR2: MNHEY, SMNVEV (reference sequence). There are 15 residues in the CDR3. Written as DNA, the CDR3 is TGTGCCAGCAGTCGTATGACAGGGGGAAATCAGCCCCAGCATTTT. Translated: CASSRMTGGNQPQHF.

This chain links TRBV19 with TRBJ1-6; D gene uncertain. There are 14 residues in the CDR3. Looked up from germline, CDR1 is LNHDA and CDR2 is SQIVND (reference sequence). The V end lost 5 bases, the J end lost 10 bases, and 15 bases lay between the germline ends. DNA for the CDR3: TGTGCCAGTAGTCTCGACCTCACCGGGTCACCCCTCCACTTT. Protein sequence: CASSLDLTGSPLHF.

J is TRBJ2-2 and V is TRBV30; D possibly corresponds to TRBD1 (6 bases). This CDR3 is 13 amino acids long. The V gene's germline CDR1 is GTSNPN and CDR2 SVGIG (reference sequence). Between the trimmed V and J ends, which lost 6 bases and 5 bases, there was a span of 13 bases. The DNA for the CDR3 is TGTGCCTGCCACAGGGCGAGGACCGGGGAGCTGTTTTTT. Amino acids: CACHRARTGELFF. Drawing the rest from reference TRBV30 and TRBJ2-2, the complete variable domain is SQTIHQWPATLVQPVGSPLSLECTVEGTSNPNLYWYRQAAGRGLQLLFYSVGIGQISSEVPQNLSASRPQDRQFILSSKKLLLSDSGFYLCACHRARTGELFFGEGSRLTVL.

CDR3 in amino acids: CAWSVPTGINQPQHF. The CDR3, as DNA: TGTGCCTGGAGTGTCCCAACAGGGATCAATCAGCCCCAGCATTTT. The chain links TRBV30 to TRBJ1-5; a possible D gene is TRBD1 (6 bases). The CDR3 runs to 15 residues. Germline V lookup: CDR1 GTSNPN, CDR2 SVGIG (reference sequence). V gave up 0 bases and J gave up 3 bases, with 12 bases separating them.

This clone has at least ten counts. V usage is TRBV5-8 and J usage is TRBJ2-7, with D tentatively TRBD2 (6 bases). This CDR3 has 15 residues. V gave up 0 bases and J gave up 2 bases, with 12 bases separating them. CDR1 and CDR2 (germline): SGHTS, YDEGEE. In DNA, the CDR3 is TGTGCCAGCAGCTTGGTACCGGGAGCGACCTACGAGCAGTACTTC. Encoded protein: CASSLVPGATYEQYF. The entire variable domain, with the rest obtained from reference TRBV5-8 and TRBJ2-7, is as follows: EAGVTQSPTHLIKTRGQQATLRCSPISGHTSVYWYQQALGLGLQFLLWYDEGEERNRGNFPPRFSGRQFPNYSSELNVNALELEDSALYLCASSLVPGATYEQYFGPGTRLTVT.

The V call is TRBV28, the J call TRBJ1-4; TRBD1 might be the D (5 bases). The CDR3 has 12 amino acids. V lost 5 bases, J lost 12 bases, and 13 bases lay in between. CDR1 and CDR2 (germline): MDHEN, SYDVKM. CDR3 sequence reads: CASSPGRTELFF. CDR3 coding DNA: TGTGCCAGCAGTCCAGGGAGGACGGAACTGTTTTTT.

This clone was picked up one time. Other DNA sequences in the sample encode the same CDR3. The V gene is TRBV18, the J gene TRBJ1-5, with 9 bases fitting TRBD1. The CDR3 loop spans 14 amino acids. CDR1 KGHSH and CDR2 LQKENI come from the germline V gene. Unmatched junction bases numbered 4, after V lost 3 bases and J lost 7 bases. CDR3: CASSPGQGRQPQHF. The CDR3 nucleotides read TGTGCCAGCTCACCGGGACAGGGTCGGCAGCCCCAGCATTTT.

The chain recombines TRBV6-5 with TRBJ1-1; TRBD1 is a possible D gene (6 bases). The ends were cut back, 5 bases at V and 4 bases at J, with 11 bases in the middle. This CDR3 comprises 13 residues. The germline gives CDR1 MNHEY, CDR2 SVGAGI. The CDR3 loop is CASSPTGFTEAFF. For the CDR3, the DNA is TGTGCCAGCAGTCCCACAGGGTTCACTGAAGCTTTCTTT.

This clone was counted a few times. The chain combines TRBV28 with TRBJ1-5, with D perhaps TRBD1 (6 bases). The length of the CDR3 is 12 residues. Trimming shortened V by 9 bases and J by 7 bases, and 13 bases separated the two germline ends. Germline CDR1 is MDHEN and CDR2 is SYDVKM. The CDR3: CASTGSGQPQHF. CDR3 DNA sequence: TGTGCCAGTACAGGGTCGGGACAGCCCCAGCATTTT.

V gene TRBV12-3 or TRBV12-4 combines with J gene TRBJ1-2; no firm D call. Trimming removed 6 bases at V and 1 base at J, with 9 bases between. The CDR3 totals 13 residues. The CDR3 region has the DNA TGTGCCAGCAGGGAAACAGTTAACTATGGCTACACCTTC. It encodes CASRETVNYGYTF.